One and the same sample provided the 27 T cell receptor beta chains below, sequenced in a study of T cell repertoires in cytomegalovirus infection. TCRdb processed the reads anew with MiXCR; each CDR3 protein has one entry. Of about 740,000 distinct CDR3 sequences listed, roughly 35% were seen once; the top ten hold roughly 2.8%. Sequenced input: PBMCs. The receptors were sampled from a human donor in good health (CMV status not recorded). Some clones in this sample may be carry-over from other donors' samples.

This clonotype was detected ten times or more. The chain uses TRBV7-9 and TRBJ1-6; no clear D. There are 16 residues in the CDR3. Germline CDR1 is SEHNR and CDR2 is FQNEAQ (reference sequence). V shed 4 bases and J shed 6 bases, with 16 bases lying between them. The CDR3 is CASSSNTGPGNSPLHF. The CDR3 nucleotides read TGTGCCAGCAGCTCAAATACCGGACCGGGTAATTCACCCCTCCACTTT. Drawing the rest from reference TRBV7-9 and TRBJ1-6, the complete variable domain is DTGVSQNPRHKITKRGQNVTFRCDPISEHNRLYWYRQTLGQGPEFLTYFQNEAQLEKSRLLSDRFSAERPKGSFSTLEIQRTEQGDSAMYLCASSSNTGPGNSPLHFGNGTRLTVT.

This clonotype was observed a few times. The V and J genes are TRBV7-8 and TRBJ2-2, with TRBD1 matching 7 bases. Germline loops: CDR1 SGHVS, CDR2 FQNEAQ. The CDR3 extends over 15 amino acids. The junction had 6 bases not matched to a gene; V was cut back by 1 base and J by 7 bases. The CDR3 reads CASSLGGTVHGELFF. CDR3 DNA sequence: TGTGCCAGCAGCTTAGGGGGGACAGTACACGGGGAGCTGTTTTTT.

This rearrangement joins TRBV28 to TRBJ1-5; unclear D gene. Germline V gene data show CDR1 as MDHEN and CDR2 as SYDVKM. The V end lost 6 bases, the J end lost 2 bases, and 14 bases lay between the germline ends. This CDR3 has 15 residues. CDR3 DNA: TGTGCCAGCAGCCTAGCCCCTATTGGCAATCAGCCCCAGCATTTT. Protein sequence: CASSLAPIGNQPQHF.

The chain joins TRBV28 to TRBJ2-2; TRBD2 might be the D (6 bases). The ends were cut back, 3 bases at V and 7 bases at J, with 15 bases in the middle. CDR1 and CDR2 from the germline V gene are MDHEN and SYDVKM. The CDR3 has 15 residues. For the CDR3, the DNA is TGTGCCAGCAGTTTTCCGGGCGGGATAGTCGGGGAGCTGTTTTTT. Translated, it gives CASSFPGGIVGELFF.

This chain connects TRBV6-1 to TRBJ1-1; possible D gene TRBD1, 6 bases. V was cut by 6 bases and J by 6 bases, with 14 bases left in between. There are 13 residues in the CDR3. The V gene's germline CDR1 is MNHNS and CDR2 SASEGT. The CDR3 DNA follows: TGTGCCAGCAGGCCACAGGGCTTGGCTGAAGCTTTCTTT. It is translated as CASRPQGLAEAFF.

The chain links TRBV29-1 to TRBJ1-1; maybe TRBD1 (5 bases). Germline V lookup: CDR1 SQVTM, CDR2 ANQGSEA. Trimming shortened V by 3 bases and J by 0 bases, and 14 bases separated the two germline ends. The CDR3 is 15 residues long. The CDR3 sequence is CSVEQTRAMNTEAFF. The DNA for the CDR3 is TGCAGCGTTGAGCAAACCAGGGCCATGAACACTGAAGCTTTCTTT. Drawing the rest from reference TRBV29-1 and TRBJ1-1, the complete variable domain is SAVISQKPSRDICQRGTSLTIQCQVDSQVTMMFWYRQQPGQSLTLIATANQGSEATYESGFVIDKFPISRPNLTFSTLTVSNMSPEDSSIYLCSVEQTRAMNTEAFFGQGTRLTVV.

J is TRBJ1-5 and V is TRBV20-1; D not certain. Germline V gives CDR1 DFQATT, CDR2 SNEGSKA (reference sequence). The length of the CDR3 is 14 residues. Trimming removed 5 bases at V and 0 bases at J, with 11 bases between. Here the CDR3 reads CSALDRYSNQPQHF. The CDR3 bases are TGCAGTGCTCTAGACCGCTATAGCAATCAGCCCCAGCATTTT.

The CDR3, as DNA: TGTGCCAGCAGTTTCGCACTAGCGGGGGGACAAGAGACCCAGTACTTC. Translated: CASSFALAGGQETQYF. The rearrangement joins TRBV28 to TRBJ2-5; 12 bases match TRBD2. V gave up 3 bases and J gave up 2 bases; unmatched junction bases: 4. The CDR3 is 16 amino acids. The germline V gene encodes CDR1 MDHEN and CDR2 SYDVKM.

This sequence joins TRBV28 and TRBJ2-7; 7 bases match TRBD2. V gave up 2 bases and J gave up 9 bases; unmatched junction bases: 13. There are 15 residues in the CDR3. In germline, CDR1 is MDHEN, CDR2 SYDVKM. As DNA, the CDR3 is TGTGCCAGCAGTTTAATAGCGGGTGTTTTTTCGGGGCAGTACTTC. This translates into CASSLIAGVFSGQYF.

The J gene is TRBJ2-4, the V gene TRBV15, with D tentatively TRBD2 (5 bases). Germline assignment: CDR1 LNHNV and CDR2 YYDKDF (reference sequence). V lost 3 bases, J lost 8 bases, and 11 bases lay in between. The length of the CDR3 is 13 residues. CDR3 DNA sequence: TGTGCCACCAGCAGCGGGGATACGGACATTCAGTACTTC. It encodes CATSSGDTDIQYF.

This chain links TRBV12-3 or TRBV12-4 with TRBJ2-1; perhaps TRBD2 as D (5 bases). The V end lost 3 bases, the J end lost 14 bases, and 14 bases lay between the germline ends. The CDR3 totals 12 residues. The DNA of the CDR3 is TGTGCCAGCAGTTTTTCGCGAGGGCCGAAGTTCTTC. Translating gives CASSFSRGPKFF.

CDR3 nucleotides: TGTGCCAGCACTGGGGGGGCTAGCGGGAACAATGAGCAGTTCTTC. Its protein product is CASTGGASGNNEQFF. This chain connects TRBV2 to TRBJ2-1; 9 bases are a match to TRBD2. The V gene end was trimmed by 7 bases and the J gene end by 5 bases; junction bases not matched to a gene: 9. Looked up from germline, CDR1 is SNHLY and CDR2 is FYNNEI. This CDR3 spans 15 amino acids.

The J gene is TRBJ2-3, the V gene TRBV9; 11 bases align to TRBD2. This CDR3 has 14 residues. Trimming removed 4 bases from V and 4 bases from J; junction bases left unmatched: 2. Germline values: CDR1 SGDLS, CDR2 YYNGEE. The DNA of the CDR3 is TGTGCCAGCAGCTCGGGACTAGCGGCAGATACGCAGTATTTT. It yields the protein CASSSGLAADTQYF.

This clonotype was seen once. The V gene is TRBV19, the J gene TRBJ2-2; 7 bases map to TRBD2. The germline gives CDR1 LNHDA, CDR2 SQIVND (reference sequence). V was pared by 5 bases and J by 7 bases, with 7 bases of the junction left unmatched. CDR3 length: 14 residues. The CDR3 nucleotides read TGTGCCAGTAGTCCCCGGGCGGGAGACGGGGAGCTGTTTTTT. This translates into CASSPRAGDGELFF.

V usage is TRBV28 and J usage is TRBJ2-7, with 11 positions matching TRBD1. CDR1 and CDR2 from the germline V gene are MDHEN and SYDVKM. The CDR3 is made up of 18 amino acids. With 4 bases clipped from V and 2 bases from J, the junction kept 13 bases outside the gene matches. In DNA form, the CDR3 reads TGTGCCAGCAGTTCCCTAGGGGGACAGGGGGAAATTCCCTACGAGCAGTACTTC. It translates to CASSSLGGQGEIPYEQYF.

The gene calls are TRBV29-1 and TRBJ1-1, with D possibly TRBD1 on 6 matching bases. This CDR3 has 12 amino acids. V shed 5 bases and J shed 5 bases, with 12 bases lying between them. From germline, CDR1 is SQVTM and CDR2 ANQGSEA. DNA of the CDR3: TGCAGCGTTTTCTCAGGGGCTACTGAAGCTTTCTTT. This codes for CSVFSGATEAFF.

This clonotype was picked up a small number of times. The rearrangement joins TRBV7-2 to TRBJ2-7; 7 bases line up with TRBD2. The CDR3 is 14 amino acids. In germline, CDR1 is SGHTA, CDR2 FQGNSA. V was clipped by 4 bases and J by 6 bases; unmatched bases: 9. The CDR3 reads CASSSGLVPSEQYF. CDR3 sequence (DNA): TGTGCCAGCAGCTCAGGACTAGTCCCCTCCGAGCAGTACTTC.

This clonotype has more than one count but fewer than ten. J is TRBJ1-5 and V is TRBV20-1, with 7 bases aligning to TRBD1. This CDR3 spans 22 amino acids. CDR1 is DFQATT and CDR2 is SNEGSKA in the germline V gene (reference sequence). With V trimmed by 3 bases and J by 2 bases, 28 bases remained unmatched. This chain's CDR3 is CSASFNLGQRNRNRIGNQPQHF. Here the CDR3 DNA reads TGCAGTGCTAGTTTCAATTTGGGACAGCGTAATCGCAATAGGATTGGCAATCAGCCCCAGCATTTT.

The V gene is TRBV10-3, the J gene TRBJ1-1; D call uncertain. V was clipped by 0 bases and J by 6 bases, with 11 bases between them. The length of the CDR3 is 14 residues. Germline values: CDR1 ENHRY, CDR2 SYGVKD. CDR3 sequence reads: CAISESRDSAEAFF. The DNA for the CDR3 is TGTGCCATCAGTGAGTCACGAGATTCGGCTGAAGCTTTCTTT.

This sequence joins TRBV5-1 and TRBJ1-5; the D gene is possibly TRBD1 (5 bases). The germline gives CDR1 SGHRS, CDR2 YFSETQ. CDR3 length: 14 amino acids. The germline V and J ends were trimmed by 0 bases and 7 bases, with 11 bases remaining between them. This CDR3 is CASSLEGQDQPQHF. CDR3 in DNA: TGCGCCAGCAGCTTGGAGGGGCAAGACCAGCCCCAGCATTTT.

This chain connects TRBV2 to TRBJ2-1; D not resolved. CDR1 is SNHLY, CDR2 FYNNEI, per germline. The CDR3 extends over 15 amino acids. Trimming cost V 2 bases and J 7 bases, with 15 bases left between them. The CDR3 DNA reads TGTGCCAGCAGTGAAATCGGTTTTGTGGGGAATGAGCAGTTCTTC. It translates to CASSEIGFVGNEQFF. Together with reference TRBV2 and TRBJ2-1, the CDR3 gives the full variable domain: EPEVTQTPSHQVTQMGQEVILRCVPISNHLYFYWYRQILGQKVEFLVSFYNNEISEKSEIFDDQFSVERPDGSNFTLKIRSTKLEDSAMYFCASSEIGFVGNEQFFGPGTRLTVL.

V is TRBV7-9 and J is TRBJ1-5, with no clear D. The CDR3 spans 13 residues. Per the germline V gene, CDR1 is SEHNR and CDR2 is FQNEAQ (reference sequence). The V and J ends lost 4 bases and 9 bases respectively, with 13 bases between them. In nucleotides, the CDR3 is TGTGCCAGCAGCTCCCCAGGAGAATGGCCCCAGCATTTT. Translated, it gives CASSSPGEWPQHF.

A remark on this clonotype: A much larger clonotype is one base distant, so this may be a read error. The V and J genes are TRBV12-3 or TRBV12-4 and TRBJ1-1; 11 nucleotides align to TRBD1. The CDR3 contains 16 residues. With V trimmed by 5 bases and J by 5 bases, 10 bases remained unmatched. Here the CDR3 DNA reads TGTGCCAGCAGTACGCCACCGGGACAGGGGGGAACTGAAGCTTTCTTT. It is translated as CASSTPPGQGGTEAFF.

Ten or more counts support this clonotype. The chain is built from TRBV7-8 and TRBJ2-5; perhaps D is TRBD1 or TRBD2 (5 bases each). CDR3 length: 15 residues. The germline V gene has CDR1 SGHVS and CDR2 FQNEAQ. The V gene lost 8 bases and the J gene lost 2 bases, with 18 bases spanning the gap. The CDR3 sequence is CASSGVVGGQETQYF. CDR3 DNA: TGTGCCAGCTCCGGGGTGGTTGGGGGACAAGAGACCCAGTACTTC.

The chain combines TRBV7-3 with TRBJ1-5; D gene uncertain. Germline V gives CDR1 SGHTA, CDR2 FQGTGA. This CDR3 spans 14 amino acids. V lost 3 bases to trimming and J lost 2 bases, with 8 bases between them. DNA of the CDR3: TGTGCCAGCAGCTTCTCCCTCGGCAATCAGCCCCAGCATTTT. Its protein product is CASSFSLGNQPQHF.

This clonotype was observed a handful of times. The rearrangement joins TRBV28 to TRBJ1-5; D is possibly TRBD1 (5 bases). This CDR3 spans 14 amino acids. With 6 bases removed from V and 3 bases from J, the gap between germline ends came to 12 bases. Germline-derived CDR1 and CDR2 are MDHEN and SYDVKM. This CDR3 is CASRRGASNQPQHF. As DNA, the CDR3 is TGTGCCAGCAGGCGCGGGGCTTCCAATCAGCCCCAGCATTTT.

CDR3 residues: CAISGGPDYEQYF. The CDR3 DNA is TGTGCCATCAGTGGAGGACCAGACTACGAGCAGTACTTC. This rearrangement joins TRBV10-3 to TRBJ2-7; D is unresolved. V lost 4 bases to trimming and J lost 3 bases, with 10 bases between them. The germline gives CDR1 ENHRY, CDR2 SYGVKD. This CDR3 comprises 13 residues.